This record looks at one TCR beta chain sequence and its context. Its antigen is not known. This sample stems from a study of cytomegalovirus exposure and HLA in healthy donors. Whole-study findings and limits: According to the study, around 160 TCR beta chains were cytomegalovirus-associated. HLA alleles were associated with 15,000 to 20,000 TCR beta sequences in a later analysis at 0.05 false discovery rate. Most subjects' HLA-A and HLA-B alleles were reportedly predicted from TCR beta sequences.

The CDR3 runs to 13 residues. The germline V gene has CDR1 SNHLY and CDR2 FYNNEI. V was cut by 8 bases and J by 4 bases, with 12 bases left in between. 13 Jbeta primers and 60 Vbeta primers were used for the PCR. Here immunoSEQ multiplex PCR was the method, and the copy in TCRdb shows in-frame clones only, minus some. The table shows about 43,000 clones, with 51% occurring only once. This chain joins TRBV2 and TRBJ1-3, with D uncertain. This clonotype was obtained from a man aged 55 to 70 in good health and CMV-seronegative. The sample taken for sequencing was PBMCs. The CDR3 coding sequence is TGTGCCAGCGGAGGGATACTCGGAAACACCATATATTTT. It translates to CASGGILGNTIYF.